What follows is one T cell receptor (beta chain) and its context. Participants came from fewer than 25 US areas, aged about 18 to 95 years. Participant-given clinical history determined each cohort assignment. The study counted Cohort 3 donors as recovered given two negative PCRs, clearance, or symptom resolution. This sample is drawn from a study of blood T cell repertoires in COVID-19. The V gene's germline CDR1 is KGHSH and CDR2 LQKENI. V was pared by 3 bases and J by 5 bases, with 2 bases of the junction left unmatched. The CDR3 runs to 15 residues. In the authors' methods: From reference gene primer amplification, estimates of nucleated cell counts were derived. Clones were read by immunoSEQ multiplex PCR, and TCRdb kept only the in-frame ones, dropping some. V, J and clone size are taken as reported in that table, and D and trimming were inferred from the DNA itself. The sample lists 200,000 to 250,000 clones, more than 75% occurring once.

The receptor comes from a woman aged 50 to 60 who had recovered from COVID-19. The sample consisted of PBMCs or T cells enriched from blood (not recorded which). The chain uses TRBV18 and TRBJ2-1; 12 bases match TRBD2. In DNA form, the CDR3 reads TGTGCCAGCTCACCGGGACTAGCGGGTCACAATGAGCAGTTCTTC. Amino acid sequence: CASSPGLAGHNEQFF.